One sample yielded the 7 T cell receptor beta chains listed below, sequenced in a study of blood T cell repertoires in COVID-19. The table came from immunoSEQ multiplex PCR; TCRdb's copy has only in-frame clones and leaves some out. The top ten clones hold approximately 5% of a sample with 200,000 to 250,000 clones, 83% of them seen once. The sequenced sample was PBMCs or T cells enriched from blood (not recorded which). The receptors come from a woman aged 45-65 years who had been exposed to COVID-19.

The CDR3 region has the DNA TGCGCCAGCAGCCTCCCCAACACTGAAGCTTTCTTT. Protein sequence: CASSLPNTEAFF. The genes are TRBV5-1 and TRBJ1-1; no clear D. V lost 4 bases to trimming and J lost 2 bases, with 6 bases between them. Germline CDR1 reads SGHRS; CDR2 reads YFSETQ. The CDR3 loop spans 12 amino acids.

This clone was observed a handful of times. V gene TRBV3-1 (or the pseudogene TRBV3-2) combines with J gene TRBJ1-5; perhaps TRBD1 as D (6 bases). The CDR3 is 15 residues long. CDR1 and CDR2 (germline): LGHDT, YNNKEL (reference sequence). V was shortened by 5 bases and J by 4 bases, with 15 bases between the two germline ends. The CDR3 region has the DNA TGTGCCAGCAGCTTGGACAGCCGTTCGAATCAGCCCCAGCATTTT. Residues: CASSLDSRSNQPQHF.

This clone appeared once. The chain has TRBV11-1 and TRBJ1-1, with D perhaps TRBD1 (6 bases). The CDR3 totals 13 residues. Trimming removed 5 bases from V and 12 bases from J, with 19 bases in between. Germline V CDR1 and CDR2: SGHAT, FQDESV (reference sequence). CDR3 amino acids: CASSIRQVGKTFF. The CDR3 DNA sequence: TGTGCCAGCAGCATACGACAGGTTGGGAAAACTTTCTTT.

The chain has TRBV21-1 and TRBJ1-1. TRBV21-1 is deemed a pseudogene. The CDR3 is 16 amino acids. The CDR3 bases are TGTGCCAGCAGCCAACGGGGGGGGCGCGGGAACACTGAAGCTTTCTTT. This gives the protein CASSQRGGRGNTEAFF.

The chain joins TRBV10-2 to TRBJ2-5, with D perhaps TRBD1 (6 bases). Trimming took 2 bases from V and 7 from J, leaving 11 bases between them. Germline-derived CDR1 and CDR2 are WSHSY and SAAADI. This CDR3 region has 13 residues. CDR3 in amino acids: CASSEGQLGTQYF. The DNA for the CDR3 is TGCGCCAGCAGTGAGGGACAGCTCGGGACCCAGTACTTC.

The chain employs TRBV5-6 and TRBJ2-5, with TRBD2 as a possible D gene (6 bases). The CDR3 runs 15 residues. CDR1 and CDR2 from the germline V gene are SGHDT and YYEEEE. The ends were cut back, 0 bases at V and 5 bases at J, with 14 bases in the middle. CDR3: CASSLDVRGGETQYF. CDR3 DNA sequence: TGTGCCAGCAGCTTGGATGTGCGGGGTGGGGAGACCCAGTACTTC.

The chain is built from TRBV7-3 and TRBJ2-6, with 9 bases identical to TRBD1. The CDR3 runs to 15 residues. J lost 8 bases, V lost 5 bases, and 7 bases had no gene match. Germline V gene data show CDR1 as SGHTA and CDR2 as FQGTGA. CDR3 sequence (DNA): TGTGCCAGCAGCCTACGAGGACAGGGGCCCAACGTCCTGACTTTC. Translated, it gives CASSLRGQGPNVLTF.